The 6 T cell receptor beta chains below were found in one sample sequenced in a study of CD8+ T cells in alopecia areata. Treatment specified: oral pan-JAK inhibitor, 5-10 mg twice daily. Alopecia areata patients provided lesional scalp punch biopsies and peripheral blood, both collected for the study. RNA was isolated and reverse transcribed to cDNA, the sequencing template. Repertoires were generated with immunoSEQ multiplex PCR, while TCRdb's copy carries only in-frame clones and drops some. The data show about 4,500 clones, with 63% seen just once and about an eighth held by the top ten. This material consisted of skin, taken at week 4, from a patient treated with tofacitinib. These TCRs come from a human donor with alopecia areata.

V and J are TRBV4-1 and TRBJ2-7, with TRBD2 matching over 13 bases. This CDR3 region has 15 residues. Losses at the gene ends were 3 bases for V and 5 bases for J; bases not matched to a gene: 4. Per germline, CDR1 MGHRA and CDR2 YSYEKL. CDR3 DNA sequence: TGCGCCAGCAGCCAGAGACTAGCGGGGGGACACGAGCAGTACTTC. Its protein is CASSQRLAGGHEQYF.

This chain links TRBV28 with TRBJ2-1, with TRBD2 identical over 11 bases. The CDR3 length is 16 residues. Per the germline V gene, CDR1 is MDHEN and CDR2 is SYDVKM. V lost 1 base, J lost 8 bases, and 7 bases stayed unmatched. This CDR3 is CASSLSGLAVSHEQFF. The CDR3 coding sequence is TGTGCCAGCAGTTTATCGGGACTAGCGGTCTCGCATGAGCAGTTCTTC. The variable domain in full, with the rest retrieved from reference TRBV28 and TRBJ2-1, is DVKVTQSSRYLVKRTGEKVFLECVQDMDHENMFWYRQDPGLGLRLIYFSYDVKMKEKGDIPEGYSVSREKKERFSLILESASTNQTSMYLCASSLSGLAVSHEQFFGPGTRLTVL.

This clone was detected a few times. The chain joins TRBV4-1 to TRBJ2-1, with D possibly called TRBD1 or TRBD2 (5 bases each). V lost 3 bases, J lost 8 bases, and 14 bases lay in between. CDR1 and CDR2 (germline): MGHRA, YSYEKL. The CDR3 runs 14 residues. CDR3 in amino acids: CASSQGRPGDEQFF. The DNA for the CDR3 is TGCGCCAGCAGCCAGGGACGGCCAGGCGATGAGCAGTTCTTC.

CDR3 coding DNA: TGTGCCACCAGCAGAACCCGGGCCGGCGCCCAAGAGACCCAGTACTTC. Protein sequence: CATSRTRAGAQETQYF. The chain combines TRBV15 with TRBJ2-5; no definite D call. This CDR3 contains 16 residues. CDR1 is LNHNV and CDR2 is YYDKDF in the germline V gene (reference sequence). V lost 2 bases and J lost 1, with 14 bases in between. The entire variable domain, with the rest obtained from reference TRBV15 and TRBJ2-5, is as follows: DAMVIQNPRYQVTQFGKPVTLSCSQTLNHNVMYWYQQKSSQAPKLLFHYYDKDFNNEADTPDNFQSRRPNTSFCFLDIRSPGLGDTAMYLCATSRTRAGAQETQYFGPGTRLLVL.

The CDR3 reads CASSELAGGIDTQYF. DNA for the CDR3: TGTGCCAGCAGTGAATTAGCGGGAGGGATAGATACGCAGTATTTT. The rearrangement links TRBV2 to TRBJ2-3; 11 nucleotides line up with TRBD2. The V gene end was trimmed by 2 bases and the J gene end by 5 bases; junction bases not matched to a gene: 3. From germline, CDR1 is SNHLY and CDR2 FYNNEI. This CDR3 is built from 15 residues.

The V call is TRBV30, the J call TRBJ2-7; 8 bases line up with TRBD1. With 0 bases clipped from V and 2 bases from J, the junction kept 3 bases outside the gene matches. Germline values: CDR1 GTSNPN, CDR2 SVGIG (reference sequence). The length of the CDR3 is 14 residues. The CDR3 reads CAWSVGTGAYEQYF. CDR3 in DNA: TGTGCCTGGAGTGTGGGGACAGGTGCCTACGAGCAGTACTTC.